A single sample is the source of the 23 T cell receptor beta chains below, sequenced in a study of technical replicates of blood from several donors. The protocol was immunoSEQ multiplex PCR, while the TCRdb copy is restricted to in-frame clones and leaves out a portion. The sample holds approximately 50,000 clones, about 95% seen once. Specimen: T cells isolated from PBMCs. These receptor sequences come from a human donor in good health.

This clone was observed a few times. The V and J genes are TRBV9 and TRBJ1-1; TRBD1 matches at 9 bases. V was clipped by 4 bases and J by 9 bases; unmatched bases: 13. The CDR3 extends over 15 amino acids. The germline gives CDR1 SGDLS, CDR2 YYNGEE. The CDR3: CASSPGRRQGEKAFF. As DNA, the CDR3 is TGTGCCAGCAGCCCTGGCCGGAGACAGGGGGAGAAAGCTTTCTTT.

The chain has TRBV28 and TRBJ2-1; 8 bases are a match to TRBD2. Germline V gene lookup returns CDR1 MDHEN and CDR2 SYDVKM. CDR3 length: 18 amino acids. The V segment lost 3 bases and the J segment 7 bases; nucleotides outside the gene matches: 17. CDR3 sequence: CASSFSLINGRAVNEQFF. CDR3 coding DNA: TGTGCCAGCAGTTTTAGTTTAATTAACGGGAGGGCCGTAAATGAGCAGTTCTTC.

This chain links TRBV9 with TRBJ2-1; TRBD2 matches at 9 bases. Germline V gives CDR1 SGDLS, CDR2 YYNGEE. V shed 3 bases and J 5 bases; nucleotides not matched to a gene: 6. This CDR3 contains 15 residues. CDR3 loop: CASSESGGPDNEQFF. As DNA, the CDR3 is TGTGCCAGCAGCGAAAGCGGGGGGCCCGACAATGAGCAGTTCTTC.

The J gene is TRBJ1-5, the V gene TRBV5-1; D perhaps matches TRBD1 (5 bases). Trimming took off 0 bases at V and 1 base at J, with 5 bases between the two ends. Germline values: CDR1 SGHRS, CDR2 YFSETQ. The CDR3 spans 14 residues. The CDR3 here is CASSLEGSNQPQHF. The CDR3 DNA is TGCGCCAGCAGCTTGGAGGGGAGCAATCAGCCCCAGCATTTT.

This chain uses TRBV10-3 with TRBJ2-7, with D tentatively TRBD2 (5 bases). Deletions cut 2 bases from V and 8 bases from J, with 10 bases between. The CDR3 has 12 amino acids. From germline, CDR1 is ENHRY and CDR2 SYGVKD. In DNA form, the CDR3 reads TGTGCCATCAGTGAGCCCGAGGGCAAGCAGTACTTC. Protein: CAISEPEGKQYF.

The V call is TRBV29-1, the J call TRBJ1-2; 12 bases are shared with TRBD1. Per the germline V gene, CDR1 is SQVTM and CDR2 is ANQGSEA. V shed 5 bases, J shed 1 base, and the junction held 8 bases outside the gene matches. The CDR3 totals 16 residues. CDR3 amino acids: CSVPRGQGALNYGYTF. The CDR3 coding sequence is TGCAGCGTTCCGCGGGGACAGGGGGCACTTAACTATGGCTACACCTTC.

The CDR3 DNA is TGTGCCAGCTCACCACCGGAGGGTAGCCACAATGAGCAGTTCTTC. This codes for CASSPPEGSHNEQFF. This chain connects TRBV18 to TRBJ2-1, with D possibly being TRBD2 (6 bases). Germline V gene data show CDR1 as KGHSH and CDR2 as LQKENI. The CDR3 runs 15 residues. With 0 bases removed from V and 5 bases from J, the gap between germline ends came to 11 bases.

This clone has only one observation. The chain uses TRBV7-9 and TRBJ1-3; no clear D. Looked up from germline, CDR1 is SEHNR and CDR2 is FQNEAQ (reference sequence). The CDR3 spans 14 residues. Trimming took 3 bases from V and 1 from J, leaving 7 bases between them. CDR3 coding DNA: TGTGCCAGCAGCTTTTCGTTGTCTGGAAACACCATATATTTT. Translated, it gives CASSFSLSGNTIYF.

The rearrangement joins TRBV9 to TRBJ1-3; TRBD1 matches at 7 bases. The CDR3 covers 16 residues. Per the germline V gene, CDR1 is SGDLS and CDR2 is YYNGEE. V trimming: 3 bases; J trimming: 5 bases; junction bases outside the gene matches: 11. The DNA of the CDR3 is TGTGCCAGCAGCGGTGGAACTGACAGGGCGAGAAACACCATATATTTT. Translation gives CASSGGTDRARNTIYF.

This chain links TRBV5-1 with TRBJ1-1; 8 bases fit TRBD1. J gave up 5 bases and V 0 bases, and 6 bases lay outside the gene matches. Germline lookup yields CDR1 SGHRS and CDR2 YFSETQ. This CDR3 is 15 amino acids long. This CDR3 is CASSLAGQGGTEAFF. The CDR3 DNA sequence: TGCGCCAGCAGCTTGGCCGGACAGGGAGGGACTGAAGCTTTCTTT.

The CDR3 spells CASSQSEQQNEKLFF. CDR3 nucleotides: TGCGCCAGCAGTCAATCGGAACAGCAGAATGAAAAACTGTTTTTT. The chain has TRBV23-1 and TRBJ1-4; D not certain. TRBV23-1 is an ORF, and what it does is uncertain. This CDR3 comprises 15 residues. Trimming left V 0 bases short and J 5 bases short, with 10 bases between.

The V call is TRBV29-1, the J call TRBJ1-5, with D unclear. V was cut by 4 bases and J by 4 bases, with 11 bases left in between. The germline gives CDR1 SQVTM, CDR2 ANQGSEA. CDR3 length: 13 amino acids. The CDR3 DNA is TGCAGCGTTGGCGGAGGGCGGAATCAGCCCCAGCATTTT. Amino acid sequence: CSVGGGRNQPQHF. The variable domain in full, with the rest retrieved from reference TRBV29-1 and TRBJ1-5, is SAVISQKPSRDICQRGTSLTIQCQVDSQVTMMFWYRQQPGQSLTLIATANQGSEATYESGFVIDKFPISRPNLTFSTLTVSNMSPEDSSIYLCSVGGGRNQPQHFGDGTRLSIL.

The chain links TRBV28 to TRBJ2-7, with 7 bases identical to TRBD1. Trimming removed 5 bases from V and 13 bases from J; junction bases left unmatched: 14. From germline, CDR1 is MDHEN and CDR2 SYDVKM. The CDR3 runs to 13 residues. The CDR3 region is CASSTEDRAHRYF. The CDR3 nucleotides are TGTGCCAGCAGTACGGAAGACAGGGCTCATCGCTACTTC. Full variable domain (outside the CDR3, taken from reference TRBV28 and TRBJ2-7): DVKVTQSSRYLVKRTGEKVFLECVQDMDHENMFWYRQDPGLGLRLIYFSYDVKMKEKGDIPEGYSVSREKKERFSLILESASTNQTSMYLCASSTEDRAHRYFGPGTRLTVT.

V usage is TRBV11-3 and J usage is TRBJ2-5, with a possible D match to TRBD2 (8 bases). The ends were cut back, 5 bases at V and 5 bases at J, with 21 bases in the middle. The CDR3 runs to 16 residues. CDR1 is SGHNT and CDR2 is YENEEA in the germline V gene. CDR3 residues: CASSPLLRGGQETQYF. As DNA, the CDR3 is TGTGCCAGCAGCCCCCTCCTCCGGGGGGGACAGGAGACCCAGTACTTC.

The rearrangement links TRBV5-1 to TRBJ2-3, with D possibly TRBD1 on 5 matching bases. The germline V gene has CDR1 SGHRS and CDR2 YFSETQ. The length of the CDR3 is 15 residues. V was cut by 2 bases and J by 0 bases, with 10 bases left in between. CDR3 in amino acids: CASSLGVRSTDTQYF. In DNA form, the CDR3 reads TGCGCCAGCAGCTTAGGGGTGCGTAGCACAGATACGCAGTATTTT.

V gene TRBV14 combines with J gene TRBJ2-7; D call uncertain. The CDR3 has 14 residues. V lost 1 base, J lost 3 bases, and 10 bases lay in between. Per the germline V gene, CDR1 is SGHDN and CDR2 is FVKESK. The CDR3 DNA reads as TGTGCCAGCAGCCAAGGGGCAATCAGCTACGAGCAGTACTTC. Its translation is CASSQGAISYEQYF.

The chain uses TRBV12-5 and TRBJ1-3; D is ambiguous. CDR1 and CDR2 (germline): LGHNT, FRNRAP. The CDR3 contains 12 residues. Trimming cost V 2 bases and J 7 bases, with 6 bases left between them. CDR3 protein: CASGLFGNTIYF. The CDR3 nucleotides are TGTGCTAGTGGTTTGTTCGGGAACACCATATATTTT.

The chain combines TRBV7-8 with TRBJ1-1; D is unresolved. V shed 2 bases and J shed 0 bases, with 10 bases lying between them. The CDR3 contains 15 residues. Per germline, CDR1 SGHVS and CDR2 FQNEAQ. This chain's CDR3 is CASSLPRELNTEAFF. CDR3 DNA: TGTGCCAGCAGCTTACCACGGGAGCTGAACACTGAAGCTTTCTTT.

The CDR3 coding sequence is TGCGCCAGCAGCTCTAACTTACTAGCGGGGAGAGAGACCCAGTACTTC. It encodes CASSSNLLAGRETQYF. The chain is built from TRBV5-1 and TRBJ2-5; 10 nucleotides match TRBD2. Germline CDR1 is SGHRS and CDR2 is YFSETQ. J gave up 4 bases and V 3 bases, and 9 bases lay outside the gene matches. This CDR3 contains 16 residues.

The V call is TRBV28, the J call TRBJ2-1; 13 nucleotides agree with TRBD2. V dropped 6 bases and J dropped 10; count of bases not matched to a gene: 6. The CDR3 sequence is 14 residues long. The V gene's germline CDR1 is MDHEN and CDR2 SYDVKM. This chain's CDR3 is CASSSGLAGREQFF. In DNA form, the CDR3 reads TGTGCCAGCAGCTCGGGACTAGCGGGACGAGAGCAGTTCTTC.

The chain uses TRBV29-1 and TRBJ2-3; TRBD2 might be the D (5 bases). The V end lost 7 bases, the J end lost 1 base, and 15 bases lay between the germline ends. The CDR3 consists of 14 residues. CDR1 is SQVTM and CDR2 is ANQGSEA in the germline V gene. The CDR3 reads CSARRAAGTDTQYF. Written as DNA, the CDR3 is TGCAGCGCTCGACGAGCAGCGGGCACAGATACGCAGTATTTT.

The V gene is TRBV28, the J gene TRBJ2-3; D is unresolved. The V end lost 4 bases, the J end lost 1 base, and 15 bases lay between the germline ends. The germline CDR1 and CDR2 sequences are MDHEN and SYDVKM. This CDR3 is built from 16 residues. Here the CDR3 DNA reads TGTGCCAGCAGTTCTCGTGAGATCGAAGGCACAGATACGCAGTATTTT. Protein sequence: CASSSREIEGTDTQYF.

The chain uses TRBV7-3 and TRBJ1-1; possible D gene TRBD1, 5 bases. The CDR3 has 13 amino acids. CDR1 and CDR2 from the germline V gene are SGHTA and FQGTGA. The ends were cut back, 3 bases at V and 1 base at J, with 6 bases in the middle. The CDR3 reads CASSFRENTEAFF. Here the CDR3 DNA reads TGTGCCAGCAGCTTCAGGGAGAACACTGAAGCTTTCTTT.